A single sample gave rise to the 20 T cell receptor beta chains below, sequenced in a study of blood T cell repertoires in COVID-19. TCRdb's table, derived via immunoSEQ multiplex PCR, lists solely in-frame clones and lacks some. Of 75,000 to 100,000 clones listed, over 70% were seen once; the top ten hold roughly 10%. Sequencing was carried out using peripheral blood. These receptors all come from a woman older than 75 with acute or convalescent COVID-19.

The gene calls are TRBV19 and TRBJ2-2; TRBD2 aligns across 7 bases. CDR3 length: 14 residues. The germline V gene has CDR1 LNHDA and CDR2 SQIVND (reference sequence). The ends lost 3 bases at V and 4 bases at J; junction bases unmatched: 2. CDR3 sequence (DNA): TGTGCCAGTAGTATGCGGGGGTCCACCGGGGAGCTGTTTTTT. Encoded protein: CASSMRGSTGELFF.

The chain has TRBV7-9 and TRBJ1-4; TRBD1 matches at 8 bases. Germline CDR1 is SEHNR and CDR2 is FQNEAQ (reference sequence). V was pared by 5 bases and J by 10 bases, with 9 bases of the junction left unmatched. This CDR3 has 14 amino acids. The CDR3 region is CASSPTGEVTKLFF. CDR3 DNA: TGTGCCAGCAGCCCGACAGGGGAGGTTACAAAACTGTTTTTT. The whole variable domain, remainder taken from reference TRBV7-9 and TRBJ1-4, is DTGVSQNPRHKITKRGQNVTFRCDPISEHNRLYWYRQTLGQGPEFLTYFQNEAQLEKSRLLSDRFSAERPKGSFSTLEIQRTEQGDSAMYLCASSPTGEVTKLFFGSGTQLSVL.

The CDR3 here is CASSTGQGKGTGELFF. DNA for the CDR3: TGTGCCAGCAGCACCGGACAGGGCAAGGGCACCGGGGAGCTGTTTTTT. The chain couples TRBV7-8 to TRBJ2-2; 8 bases fit TRBD1. V was pared by 5 bases and J by 4 bases, with 9 bases of the junction left unmatched. Germline values: CDR1 SGHVS, CDR2 FQNEAQ. The length of the CDR3 is 16 residues. Filled out from reference TRBV7-8 and TRBJ2-2, the complete variable domain reads GAGVSQSPRYKVAKRGQDVALRCDPISGHVSLFWYQQALGQGPEFLTYFQNEAQLDKSGLPSDRFFAERPEGSVSTLKIQRTQQEDSAVYLCASSTGQGKGTGELFFGEGSRLTVL.

A few counts support this clone. This specimen includes other DNA sequences encoding the same CDR3. The chain links TRBV5-6 to TRBJ1-4; 9 bases line up with TRBD1. This CDR3 is 16 amino acids long. The germline gives CDR1 SGHDT, CDR2 YYEEEE. The V segment lost 3 bases and the J segment 3 bases; nucleotides outside the gene matches: 6. The CDR3 protein is CASSSIQGASNEKLFF. The CDR3 coding sequence is TGTGCCAGCAGCTCAATACAGGGGGCGTCTAATGAAAAACTGTTTTTT.

This chain connects TRBV15 to TRBJ1-6; 7 nucleotides agree with TRBD1. Germline V gives CDR1 LNHNV, CDR2 YYDKDF (reference sequence). The length of the CDR3 is 16 residues. V trimming: 5 bases; J trimming: 4 bases; junction bases outside the gene matches: 8. This CDR3 reads CATSDPKTGYNSPLHF. For the CDR3, the DNA is TGTGCCACCAGCGACCCTAAGACAGGGTATAATTCACCCCTCCACTTT.

This clone was counted between two and nine times. The V call is TRBV7-9, the J call TRBJ1-1; TRBD1 is a possible D gene (5 bases). Germline loops: CDR1 SEHNR, CDR2 FQNEAQ (reference sequence). This CDR3 spans 14 amino acids. V dropped 5 bases and J dropped 2 bases, with 12 bases sitting between them. The CDR3 nucleotides are TGTGCCAGCAGCCGGGAGGGACTTAACACTGAAGCTTTCTTT. Encoded protein: CASSREGLNTEAFF.

The chain carries TRBV6-6 and TRBJ1-2; D is ambiguous. The V gene's germline CDR1 is MNHNY and CDR2 SVGAGI (reference sequence). V lost 5 bases, J lost 5 bases, and 9 bases lay in between. CDR3 length equals 12 residues. CDR3 bases: TGTGCCAGCAGTCCCTCAGCGTATGGCTACACCTTC. Protein: CASSPSAYGYTF.

Notes on this clone: The same CDR3 arises from other DNA sequences in this sample as well. The chain couples TRBV7-2 to TRBJ1-5; D may be TRBD1 (6 bases). V lost 5 bases and J lost 4, with 9 bases in between. The germline V gene encodes CDR1 SGHTA and CDR2 FQGNSA. This CDR3 has 13 residues. The CDR3 nucleotides are TGTGCCAGCAGCCCCGGACAGAATCAGCCCCAGCATTTT. Translated: CASSPGQNQPQHF.

This clone occurred once. The chain has TRBV5-1 and TRBJ1-6; 8 bases fit TRBD1. Trimming cost V 0 bases and J 9 bases; bases outside gene matches: 5. Germline assignment: CDR1 SGHRS and CDR2 YFSETQ. CDR3 length: 15 residues. CDR3 in amino acids: CASSLEGQGSSPLHF. The CDR3 DNA is TGCGCCAGCAGCTTGGAAGGACAGGGTAGTTCACCCCTCCACTTT.

The V call is TRBV24-1, the J call TRBJ2-2, with 13 bases identical to TRBD2. This CDR3 is 18 amino acids long. Germline CDR1 reads KGHDR; CDR2 reads SFDVKD. After removal of 5 bases from V and 1 base from J, the junction contained 6 bases not matched to a gene. The CDR3 DNA reads TGTGCCACCAGTGTAAGACTAGCGGGGGGCTGGAACACCGGGGAGCTGTTTTTT. This translates into CATSVRLAGGWNTGELFF.

The CDR3 nucleotides are TGTGCCAGCAGCCCGCAGGGACTAGCCCCAGAGACCCAGTACTTC. This sequence encodes CASSPQGLAPETQYF. The chain employs TRBV11-2 and TRBJ2-5; 9 nucleotides align to TRBD2. Germline loops: CDR1 SGHAT, CDR2 FQNNGV. J gave up 4 bases and V 5 bases, and 8 bases lay outside the gene matches. The CDR3 contains 15 residues.

CDR3 sequence: CASSWDSGPLHF. Here the CDR3 DNA reads TGTGCCAGCAGTTGGGACTCCGGACCCCTCCACTTT. V usage is TRBV2 and J usage is TRBJ1-6; a weak D match, TRBD1 (5 bases). Germline assignment: CDR1 SNHLY and CDR2 FYNNEI. This CDR3 has 12 residues. Trimming took off 5 bases at V and 12 bases at J, with 11 bases between the two ends.

This clone was observed a single time. The chain combines TRBV5-1 with TRBJ1-4; the D is unclear. Trimming shortened V by 0 bases and J by 5 bases, and 8 bases separated the two germline ends. Germline-derived CDR1 and CDR2 are SGHRS and YFSETQ. The CDR3 runs 14 residues. The CDR3 DNA reads as TGCGCCAGCAGCTTGGCCTCGGAGAATGAAAAACTGTTTTTT. It encodes CASSLASENEKLFF.

This rearrangement joins TRBV18 to TRBJ1-6; D is undetermined. The CDR3 has 13 residues. CDR1 and CDR2 from the germline V gene are KGHSH and LQKENI. V gave up 6 bases and J gave up 14 bases, with 17 bases separating them. The CDR3, as DNA: TGTGCCAGCTCGCCAGGAGGGAATTTAGCCCTCCACTTT. It encodes CASSPGGNLALHF. Full variable domain (remainder filled in from reference TRBV18 and TRBJ1-6): NAGVMQNPRHLVRRRGQEARLRCSPMKGHSHVYWYRQLPEEGLKFMVYLQKENIIDESGMPKERFSAEFPKEGPSILRIQQVVRGDSAAYFCASSPGGNLALHFGNGTRLTVT.

The rearrangement links TRBV2 to TRBJ1-5; D gene uncertain. The CDR3 consists of 14 residues. V was cut by 5 bases and J by 2 bases, with 10 bases left in between. The V gene's germline CDR1 is SNHLY and CDR2 FYNNEI. CDR3 coding DNA: TGTGCCAGCAGTCGGGGTGGAGGCAATCAGCCCCAGCATTTT. It encodes CASSRGGGNQPQHF.

This chain links TRBV6-6 with TRBJ1-6; D gene uncertain. Trimming left V 2 bases short and J 9 bases short, with 11 bases between. This CDR3 has 14 residues. The germline V gene has CDR1 MNHNY and CDR2 SVGAGI (reference sequence). This chain's CDR3 is CASSYRESGSPLHF. The CDR3 bases are TGTGCCAGCAGTTACCGCGAATCAGGTTCACCCCTCCACTTT.

The rearrangement uses TRBV5-4 and TRBJ1-6; weak D call: TRBD1 (6 bases). Per the germline V gene, CDR1 is SGHNT and CDR2 is YYREEE (reference sequence). V lost 3 bases, J lost 9 bases, and 19 bases lay in between. The CDR3 runs 16 residues. CDR3 nucleotides: TGTGCCAGCAGCTCCGCCCCCCCGGACAGAGCTTCACCCCTCCACTTT. Encoded protein: CASSSAPPDRASPLHF.

This clone was found once. The chain couples TRBV5-8 to TRBJ2-2, with D maybe TRBD1 (5 bases). V gave up 3 bases and J gave up 6 bases, with 12 bases separating them. Germline values: CDR1 SGHTS, CDR2 YDEGEE. The length of the CDR3 is 14 residues. The CDR3 is CASSSRVISGELFF. The CDR3 nucleotides read TGTGCCAGCAGCTCCAGGGTGATCTCCGGGGAGCTGTTTTTT.

The chain uses TRBV10-3 and TRBJ1-5, with D possibly matching TRBD1 (6 bases). Germline CDR1 and CDR2: ENHRY and SYGVKD. V lost 4 bases and J 3 bases, leaving 10 bases between the germline ends. The CDR3 extends over 14 amino acids. CDR3 region: CAISAGGHNQPQHF. The CDR3 DNA follows: TGTGCCATCAGTGCGGGGGGCCACAATCAGCCCCAGCATTTT.

This chain connects TRBV9 to TRBJ1-4; TRBD1 aligns across 9 bases. J lost 4 bases, V lost 1 base, and 8 bases had no gene match. The germline gives CDR1 SGDLS, CDR2 YYNGEE. This CDR3 is built from 17 residues. The CDR3 loop is CASSVTPQGAGNEKLFF. The CDR3 nucleotides read TGTGCCAGCAGCGTAACTCCACAGGGGGCGGGTAATGAAAAACTGTTTTTT.